The 21 T cell receptor beta chains below were found in one sample sequenced in a study of a mutant IDH1 vaccine in newly diagnosed glioma. Clones were sequenced by immunoSEQ multiplex PCR, and TCRdb holds only the in-frame ones, with some missing. Of under 45,000 clones listed, approximately 89% are singletons. Antigens of these TCRs are unknown. Sample time point: week 23, last vaccination. Doses comprised 300 ug of mutant IDH1 20-mer peptide each, plus topical imiquimod. The starting material was PBMCs, obtained from a glioma patient whose treatment included an IDH1 peptide vaccine. The receptors were sampled from a man aged 45-65 years with glioma.

The chain couples TRBV5-6 to TRBJ1-2; tentative D call: TRBD1 (6 bases). CDR3 size: 13 residues. Deletions cut 4 bases from V and 2 bases from J, with 9 bases between. Germline lookup yields CDR1 SGHDT and CDR2 YYEEEE. The CDR3 DNA follows: TGTGCCAGCAGCCCGGACAGAAACTATGGCTACACCTTC. Protein product: CASSPDRNYGYTF.

V is TRBV6-5 and J is TRBJ1-4; 8 bases align to TRBD1. V shed 4 bases, J shed 5 bases, and the junction held 6 bases outside the gene matches. The CDR3 contains 15 residues. The germline CDR1 and CDR2 sequences are MNHEY and SVGAGI. The CDR3 DNA is TGTGCCAGCAGTTTCGGACAGGGCAGAAATGAAAAACTGTTTTTT. Translation gives CASSFGQGRNEKLFF.

The chain combines TRBV6-1 with TRBJ1-1; 9 nucleotides line up with TRBD1. The CDR3 has 13 residues. The ends lost 7 bases at V and 6 bases at J; junction bases unmatched: 6. Germline V CDR1 and CDR2: MNHNS, SASEGT. In DNA, the CDR3 is TGTGCCAGCAAGGGGACAGGGAGCCCTGAAGCTTTCTTT. It codes for CASKGTGSPEAFF.

The chain is built from TRBV27 and TRBJ1-6; D unclear. Germline loops: CDR1 MNHEY, CDR2 SMNVEV (reference sequence). This CDR3 has 16 residues. The V and J ends lost 5 bases and 0 bases respectively, with 11 bases between them. CDR3 sequence (DNA): TGTGCCAGCAGTCTCCGGACGGCCTCCTATAATTCACCCCTCCACTTT. It codes for CASSLRTASYNSPLHF.

The rearrangement uses TRBV27 and TRBJ2-3; D is perhaps TRBD2 (5 bases). Germline lookup yields CDR1 MNHEY and CDR2 SMNVEV (reference sequence). With 4 bases removed from V and 4 bases from J, the gap between germline ends came to 6 bases. The CDR3 runs to 12 residues. CDR3 coding DNA: TGTGCCAGCAGTTACGGGGCAGATACGCAGTATTTT. Its translation: CASSYGADTQYF.

The gene calls are TRBV30 and TRBJ2-7; TRBD1 matches 9 bases. Germline V gene data show CDR1 as GTSNPN and CDR2 as SVGIG (reference sequence). V was pared by 3 bases and J by 4 bases, with 16 bases of the junction left unmatched. The CDR3 has 17 residues. The CDR3 region is CAWRRRDRVTRGYEQYF. In DNA, the CDR3 is TGTGCCTGGAGGCGCAGGGACAGGGTCACTAGGGGTTACGAGCAGTACTTC.

The chain has TRBV2 and TRBJ2-7; the D gene is possibly TRBD1 (5 bases). The V and J ends lost 0 bases and 4 bases respectively, with 13 bases between them. The CDR3 extends over 15 amino acids. Looked up from germline, CDR1 is SNHLY and CDR2 is FYNNEI. CDR3 bases: TGTGCCAGCAGTGAAGCGCCAGGGTACTCGTACGAGCAGTACTTC. Its translation: CASSEAPGYSYEQYF.

V and J are TRBV25-1 and TRBJ2-7, with 14 bases matching TRBD2. The CDR3 loop spans 16 amino acids. From germline, CDR1 is MGHDK and CDR2 SYGVNS. V lost 8 bases, J lost 3 bases, and 9 bases stayed unmatched. The CDR3 region is CASGPGGLAGVYEQYF. In nucleotides, the CDR3 is TGTGCCAGCGGACCTGGGGGACTAGCGGGAGTCTACGAGCAGTACTTC.

Here the CDR3 reads CASSGGLAGNQETQYF. The CDR3 DNA reads as TGTGCCAGCAGCGGGGGACTAGCGGGAAACCAAGAGACCCAGTACTTC. The rearrangement joins TRBV9 to TRBJ2-5, with 13 bases that match TRBD2. Trimming cost V 3 bases and J 0 bases; bases outside gene matches: 2. The CDR3 spans 16 residues. The germline V gene encodes CDR1 SGDLS and CDR2 YYNGEE.

The chain uses TRBV2 and TRBJ2-1; TRBD1 aligns across 8 bases. The CDR3 extends over 14 amino acids. Germline CDR1 SNHLY, CDR2 FYNNEI. Trimming at V came to 8 bases and at J to 2 bases, leaving 5 bases not matched to a gene. CDR3 nucleotides: TGTGCCAGCGCTGGGACAGGAACCTACAATGAGCAGTTCTTC. Residues: CASAGTGTYNEQFF.

This chain uses TRBV11-2 with TRBJ2-1; D is possibly TRBD2 (6 bases). This CDR3 has 19 residues. CDR1 and CDR2 from the germline V gene are SGHAT and FQNNGV. The germline V and J ends were trimmed by 3 bases and 0 bases, with 21 bases remaining between them. The CDR3 spells CASSFWASGSLASYNEQFF. CDR3 DNA sequence: TGTGCCAGCAGCTTTTGGGCCTCGGGATCACTAGCCTCCTACAATGAGCAGTTCTTC.

The V and J genes are TRBV28 and TRBJ1-4; the D gene is possibly TRBD1 (6 bases). Trimming pared 5 bases from V and 8 bases from J, leaving 24 bases between. Per germline, CDR1 MDHEN and CDR2 SYDVKM. The CDR3 spans 17 residues. CDR3 in amino acids: CASSRYLRDIGWEKLFF. Here the CDR3 DNA reads TGTGCCAGCAGTCGCTATCTCCGGGACATCGGGTGGGAAAAACTGTTTTTT.

This clone was seen only a few times. The chain links TRBV27 to TRBJ2-1; D is unclear. Germline V CDR1 and CDR2: MNHEY, SMNVEV (reference sequence). Trimming took 6 bases from V and 4 from J, leaving 4 bases between them. This CDR3 region has 11 residues. The CDR3, as DNA: TGTGCCAGCAGCCTGTACAATGAGCAGTTCTTC. Protein product: CASSLYNEQFF.

V and J are TRBV7-9 and TRBJ1-5, with no clear D. CDR1 is SEHNR, CDR2 FQNEAQ, per germline (reference sequence). This CDR3 spans 16 amino acids. V shed 2 bases and J shed 0 bases, with 11 bases lying between them. The CDR3 reads CASSLRTVNSNQPQHF. The CDR3 region has the DNA TGTGCCAGCAGCTTAAGAACAGTTAATAGCAATCAGCCCCAGCATTTT.

The rearrangement uses TRBV27 and TRBJ2-7, with 11 bases lining up with TRBD1. V lost 7 bases to trimming and J lost 5 bases; unmatched junction nucleotides: 10. This CDR3 is 15 amino acids long. CDR1 is MNHEY and CDR2 is SMNVEV in the germline V gene (reference sequence). The CDR3 nucleotides read TGTGCCAGCAAAAGGACAGGGGGCCCTACCCACGAGCAGTACTTC. It is translated as CASKRTGGPTHEQYF.

The chain has TRBV7-2 and TRBJ2-5; TRBD2 matches at 8 bases. The CDR3 runs to 15 residues. Per the germline V gene, CDR1 is SGHTA and CDR2 is FQGNSA. The ends lost 5 bases at V and 5 bases at J; junction bases unmatched: 10. DNA for the CDR3: TGTGCCAGCAGCAAAAATCTAGCGGGCGCCGAGACCCAGTACTTC. This gives the protein CASSKNLAGAETQYF. The full variable domain, completed using reference TRBV7-2 and TRBJ2-5, is GAGVSQSPSNKVTEKGKDVELRCDPISGHTALYWYRQSLGQGLEFLIYFQGNSAPDKSGLPSDRFSAERTGGSVSTLTIQRTQQEDSAVYLCASSKNLAGAETQYFGPGTRLLVL.

The rearrangement uses TRBV2 and TRBJ2-2, with 8 bases that match TRBD2. Looked up from germline, CDR1 is SNHLY and CDR2 is FYNNEI. Germline trimming cut 7 bases from V and 3 bases from J; bases unmatched to any gene: 10. The CDR3 is 16 residues long. The CDR3 is CASKRGLAGYTGELFF. CDR3 DNA: TGTGCCAGCAAAAGAGGGCTAGCGGGTTACACCGGGGAGCTGTTTTTT. Full variable domain (remainder filled in from reference TRBV2 and TRBJ2-2): EPEVTQTPSHQVTQMGQEVILRCVPISNHLYFYWYRQILGQKVEFLVSFYNNEISEKSEIFDDQFSVERPDGSNFTLKIRSTKLEDSAMYFCASKRGLAGYTGELFFGEGSRLTVL.

The V gene is TRBV29-1, the J gene TRBJ1-2; D remains unclear. Germline CDR1 reads SQVTM; CDR2 reads ANQGSEA. The V and J ends lost 6 bases and 6 bases respectively, with 11 bases between them. The CDR3 spans 11 residues. CDR3 nucleotides: TGCAGCGTCCTTCGGGAGAATGGCTACACCTTC. This encodes CSVLRENGYTF.

The chain carries TRBV5-8 and TRBJ1-5; D gene unclear. V lost 1 base to trimming and J lost 10 bases, with 12 bases between them. CDR3 size: 13 residues. In germline, CDR1 is SGHTS, CDR2 YDEGEE. The CDR3 spells CASSLFGRVPQHF. CDR3 nucleotide sequence: TGTGCCAGCAGCTTGTTTGGTCGAGTTCCCCAGCATTTT.

V and J are TRBV18 and TRBJ2-1, with D possibly being TRBD2 (7 bases). V lost 5 bases and J 1 base, leaving 9 bases between the germline ends. The germline CDR1 and CDR2 sequences are KGHSH and LQKENI. This CDR3 contains 14 residues. Written as DNA, the CDR3 is TGTGCCAGCTCAGGGGGGGCGTCCTACAATGAGCAGTTCTTC. Amino acid sequence: CASSGGASYNEQFF.

This clone came up a few times. This sequence joins TRBV4-2 and TRBJ2-5; D is undetermined. In germline, CDR1 is LGHNA, CDR2 YNFKEQ. The V gene lost 6 bases and the J gene lost 5 bases, with 10 bases spanning the gap. The CDR3 extends over 12 amino acids. The CDR3 nucleotides read TGTGCCAGCAGTGACCCTCGGGAGACCCAGTACTTC. Translated, it gives CASSDPRETQYF.